Listed below are T cell receptor beta chains from one sample, sequenced in a study of CD8+ T cells in alopecia areata. Profiled with immunoSEQ multiplex PCR; TCRdb holds only in-frame clones, not every one. The sample holds 90,000 to 100,000 clones; roughly two fifths are singletons and the top ten take approximately 1.5%. Input material: CD4+ T cells sorted from blood. The receptor source for this set is a human donor with alopecia areata. Both conserved end residues are part of each CDR3. The D gene is left open where the match is weak. Clone size appears in some rows only: once, few, many, or a class for an expanded clone.

V gene	J gene	D gene	clone size	CDR3 protein	CDR3 DNA
TRBV30	TRBJ2-7	-	-	CAWRARASGAHYEQYF	TGTGCCTGGAGGGCACGGGCCTCAGGGGCACACTACGAGCAGTACTTC
TRBV4-3	TRBJ2-1	-	-	CASSQESQGTDEQFF	TGCGCCAGCAGCCAAGAATCCCAGGGCACCGATGAGCAGTTCTTC
TRBV6-1	TRBJ2-7	TRBD2	-	CASSLLAGGSLEQYF	TGTGCCAGCAGTTTACTAGCGGGAGGATCCCTTGAGCAGTACTTC
TRBV20-1	TRBJ2-1	-	-	CSARGPGEQFF	TGCAGTGCTAGGGGACCGGGGGAGCAGTTCTTC
TRBV5-1	TRBJ1-1	TRBD1	-	CASSLISGGGEAFF	TGCGCCAGCAGCTTGATTTCAGGGGGCGGTGAAGCTTTCTTT
TRBV28	TRBJ1-2	-	-	CASSLWGQGYTF	TGTGCCAGCAGTTTATGGGGTCAGGGCTACACCTTC
TRBV6-5	TRBJ2-1	-	-	CASSQPGEEQFF	TGTGCCAGCAGCCAGCCCGGGGAGGAGCAGTTCTTC
TRBV6-5	TRBJ2-2	-	-	CASSYSDIPNTGELFF	TGTGCCAGCAGTTACTCGGACATACCGAACACCGGGGAGCTGTTTTTT
TRBV4-1	TRBJ2-3	TRBD2	-	CASRSTSGRWDTDTQYF	TGCGCCAGCAGGAGTACTAGCGGGAGGTGGGACACAGATACGCAGTATTTT
TRBV29-1	TRBJ2-3	TRBD2	-	CSVVSGAHSTDTQYF	TGCAGCGTTGTTAGCGGGGCACACAGCACAGATACGCAGTATTTT
TRBV7-2	TRBJ2-1	TRBD2	-	CASSLGTSLFF	TGTGCCAGCAGCTTAGGGACTAGTCTATTCTTC
TRBV7-2	TRBJ1-1	-	few	CASSPDWNSEAFF	TGTGCCAGCAGCCCGGACTGGAATAGTGAAGCTTTCTTT
TRBV5-1	TRBJ2-2	TRBD1	-	CASRRAGGDTGELFF	TGCGCCAGCAGAAGGGCAGGGGGCGACACCGGGGAGCTGTTTTTT
TRBV5-8	TRBJ2-1	TRBD1	few	CASSLEQGAYNEQFF	TGTGCCAGCAGCTTAGAACAGGGGGCTTACAATGAGCAGTTCTTC
TRBV7-9	TRBJ2-5	-	-	CASSLAWGTPIETQYF	TGTGCCAGCAGCTTAGCTTGGGGAACCCCCATAGAGACCCAGTACTTC
TRBV5-1	TRBJ1-1	TRBD1	few	CASSFGQENTEAFF	TGCGCCAGCAGCTTCGGACAGGAGAACACTGAAGCTTTCTTT
TRBV18	TRBJ1-1	-	-	CASVLGARTEAFF	TGTGCCAGCGTTCTGGGGGCGCGGACTGAAGCTTTCTTT
TRBV29-1	TRBJ1-1	-	-	CSVVGQPNTEAFF	TGCAGCGTTGTCGGACAGCCTAACACTGAAGCTTTCTTT
TRBV7-9	TRBJ2-7	-	-	CASSLVASEQYF	TGTGCCAGCAGCTTAGTTGCCTCCGAGCAGTACTTC
TRBV7-9	TRBJ1-4	-	few	CASSLALGGGEKLFF	TGTGCCAGCAGCTTAGCGCTGGGAGGTGGTGAAAAACTGTTTTTT
TRBV4-2	TRBJ2-6	-	few	CASSQDWTRSGANVLTF	TGTGCCAGCAGCCAAGATTGGACCCGCTCTGGGGCCAACGTCCTGACTTTC